This note documents a single T cell receptor (beta chain) sequence. In its sample, this clonotype was seen many times. What antigen it recognizes has not been identified. Per-base quality was not reported, and no clone a single base away is much larger than it. These data are taken from a study of early T cells in non-severe SARS-CoV-2 infection (dated by TCRdb to the early 2020s). With respect to the entire study: TCR sequencing used bulk RNA from unsorted whole blood, so alpha and beta chains could not be paired.

General conclusions and limits of the study: VDJdb matching was skewed toward anti-spike CD8 responses and likely underestimated virus-specific expansions by missing private and CD4 specificities.

The study was a case-control design nested within a healthcare worker cohort in London, UK, with weekly nasopharyngeal swab PCR tests and blood sampling. Healthcare workers were recruited during the week of the UK lockdown, between 23 and 31 March 2020, and followed weekly for up to roughly 15 weeks. The library was produced with 5' RACE. Sequenced on a NextSeq 500. To correct for sequencing error and PCR bias, the TCR library protocol tagged individual cDNA molecules with unique molecular identifiers. Both TCR alpha and beta chains were sequenced, and tight co-correlation was observed between alpha and beta sequence abundances in each sample. As for how the authors treated the data: Decombinator V4 was used to perform V gene, J gene and CDR3 annotation of TCR sequences. TCRs were defined as expanded if a significant change between any two time points was detected under a Poisson model with p below 0.0001. TCR abundances were normalised to the total number of TCRs sequenced per sample and expressed as counts per million. A search of VDJdb, accessed on 1 November 2021, was run for TCRs annotated to CMV, EBV and SARS-CoV-2, with TCRs annotated for multiple antigens excluded. TCRdb redid the processing of the public reads, applying fastp at Q25 and MiXCR, and retained in-frame beta chains. Each entry is one CDR3 protein sequence, shown with its most common DNA and genes. The V and J calls come from TCRdb's annotation, not from the publication. The sample profile shows 35,000 to 45,000 distinct CDR3 sequences; more than 10% of them were found once. The ten largest clonotypes hold around 15% of the sample.

The sequence derives from an adult who was a healthcare worker with PCR-confirmed SARS-CoV-2 infection or an uninfected control (not recorded which). The sample taken for sequencing was whole blood.

The CDR3 region has the sequence CASSSPGQSSYEQYF. The DNA sequence follows: TGCGCCAGCAGCTCCCCTGGACAGAGCTCCTACGAGCAGTACTTC. In this chain, TRBV5-1 is recombined with TRBJ2-7, and possibly TRBD1, on 6 matching bases. V is clipped by 3 bases and J by 0 bases, and the sequence between their germline boundaries is 13 bases long. Via the germline V gene, CDR1 is SGHRS and CDR2 YFSETQ. The CDR3 spans 15 residues, from the cysteine through the phenylalanine. Just the 45-base CDR3 DNA is kept, in frame starting at base 1.